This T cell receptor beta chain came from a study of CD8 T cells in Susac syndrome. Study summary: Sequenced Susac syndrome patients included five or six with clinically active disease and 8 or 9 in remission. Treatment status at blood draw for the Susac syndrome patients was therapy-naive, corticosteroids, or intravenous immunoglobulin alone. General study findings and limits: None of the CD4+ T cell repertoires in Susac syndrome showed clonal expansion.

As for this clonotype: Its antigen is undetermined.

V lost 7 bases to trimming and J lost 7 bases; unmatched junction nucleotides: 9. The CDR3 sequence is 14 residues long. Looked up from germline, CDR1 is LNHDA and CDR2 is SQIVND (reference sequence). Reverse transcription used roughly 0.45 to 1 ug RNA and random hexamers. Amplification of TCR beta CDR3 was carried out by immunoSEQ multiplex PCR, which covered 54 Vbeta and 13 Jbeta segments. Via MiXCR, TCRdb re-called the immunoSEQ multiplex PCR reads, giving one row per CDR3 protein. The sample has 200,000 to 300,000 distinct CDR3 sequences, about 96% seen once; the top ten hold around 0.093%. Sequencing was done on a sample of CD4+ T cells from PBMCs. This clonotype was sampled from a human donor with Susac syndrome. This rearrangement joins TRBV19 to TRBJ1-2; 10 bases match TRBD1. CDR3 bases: TGTGCCAGTATCCACGGACAGGGGGTCTTTGGCTACACCTTC. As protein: CASIHGQGVFGYTF.